This T cell receptor beta chain originates from a study of T-cell reconstitution after alpha-beta-depleted transplantation in children. Study-wide results and limits: Newly generated T cells supplied most T-cell counts and diversity one year post-transplant. Diversity of TCRbeta at day 60 was high in some patients, arising from surviving recipient T cells and thymic progenitors. Reportedly, roughly two months post-transplant, alpha-beta T cells arose from several hundred expanded graft clones.

Worth noting for this clonotype: Its antigen is unknown.

As it was prepared, the TCRbeta library received unique molecular identifiers. In TCRdb, the PCR reads were re-called with MiXCR into one record per CDR3 protein. Of around 300,000 distinct CDR3 sequences detected, less than 9.5% appear once; the ten largest clones hold over 7.5%. The length of the CDR3 is 13 residues. V lost 5 bases and J 7 bases, leaving 9 bases between the germline ends. CDR1 MNHEY and CDR2 SVGEGT come from the germline V gene. This receptor was identified in a female patient aged 2-9 years who had a stem cell transplant for Fanconi anemia, so the T cells may come from the graft donor. The material was peripheral blood, obtained 360 days after TCRalphabeta/CD19-depleted stem cell transplant. V gene TRBV6-2 or TRBV6-3 combines with J gene TRBJ1-6; D not certain. The DNA for the CDR3 is TGTGCCAGCAGTCGAGGATGGAATTCACCCCTCCACTTT. This translates into CASSRGWNSPLHF.